Presented here are 16 T cell receptor beta chains from one specimen sequenced in a study of Tregs in tolerant kidney transplant recipients (dated by TCRdb to about 2019). Library preparation was by the immunoSEQ multiplex PCR assay. As stored in TCRdb, this immuneACCESS dataset retains in-frame rearrangements with V and J assigned. A fraction of the clones does not appear; measured against another copy, unresolved V genes explain less than half of the discrepancy, and the remainder lacks a known reason. Within this sample are about 77,000 clones, with about 98% of them counted one time only. The top ten constitute approximately 0.52% of the sample. The sample's time point, from its label and the paper: blood sample drawn before combined kidney and bone marrow transplant. The sample consisted of CD4+ T cells from blood, taken before the transplant. These receptors came from a human donor who received a combined kidney and bone marrow transplant.

This chain's CDR3 is CASSPQTGVKYEQYF. The CDR3 region has the DNA TGTGCCAGCAGTCCGCAGACAGGGGTGAAATACGAGCAGTACTTC. The chain combines TRBV27 with TRBJ2-7, with TRBD1 identical over 8 bases. This CDR3 is 15 amino acids long. From germline, CDR1 is MNHEY and CDR2 SMNVEV (reference sequence). The V gene end was trimmed by 5 bases and the J gene end by 4 bases; junction bases not matched to a gene: 10.

The rearrangement links TRBV5-1 to TRBJ1-3; 9 bases are a match to TRBD1. The CDR3 is 15 amino acids. The junction had 8 bases not matched to a gene; V was cut back by 3 bases and J by 7 bases. From germline, CDR1 is SGHRS and CDR2 YFSETQ. The CDR3 nucleotides are TGCGCCAGCAGCTGGGGACAGGGCTCCTGGAACACCATATATTTT. Its translation: CASSWGQGSWNTIYF.

The rearrangement uses TRBV4-3 and TRBJ2-5, with D maybe TRBD1 (6 bases). CDR3 length equals 16 residues. From germline, CDR1 is LGHNA and CDR2 YSLEER. V shed 0 bases and J shed 6 bases, with 17 bases lying between them. The CDR3 region has the DNA TGCGCCAGCAGCCAAGATCACGTCCAGGGGTGGAAGACCCAGTACTTC. This gives the protein CASSQDHVQGWKTQYF.

The V gene is TRBV5-6, the J gene TRBJ2-7; 7 bases fit TRBD1. This CDR3 is built from 15 residues. Losses at the gene ends were 0 bases for V and 5 bases for J; bases not matched to a gene: 8. Per the germline V gene, CDR1 is SGHDT and CDR2 is YYEEEE. The CDR3 coding sequence is TGTGCCAGCAGCTTGGGGACAGGACTTATCGACGAGCAGTACTTC. Amino acid sequence: CASSLGTGLIDEQYF.

This rearrangement joins TRBV7-3 to TRBJ2-2, with D tentatively TRBD1 (5 bases). Trimming cost V 5 bases and J 5 bases, with 12 bases left between them. The CDR3 extends over 14 amino acids. Germline assignment: CDR1 SGHTA and CDR2 FQGTGA. The CDR3 is CASSGAGHTGELFF. Written as DNA, the CDR3 is TGTGCCAGCAGCGGCGCAGGGCATACCGGGGAGCTGTTTTTT. Complete variable domain (other parts from reference TRBV7-3 and TRBJ2-2): GAGVSQTPSNKVTEKGKYVELRCDPISGHTALYWYRQSLGQGPEFLIYFQGTGAADDSGLPNDRFFAVRPEGSVSTLKIQRTERGDSAVYLCASSGAGHTGELFFGEGSRLTVL.

The chain has TRBV6-1 and TRBJ2-1; TRBD2 matches at 10 bases. V dropped 5 bases and J dropped 2; count of bases not matched to a gene: 3. Germline assignment: CDR1 MNHNS and CDR2 SASEGT. The CDR3 contains 15 residues. The CDR3 is CASSRTSGTYNEQFF. For the CDR3, the DNA is TGTGCCAGCAGTAGAACTAGCGGGACCTACAATGAGCAGTTCTTC.

This chain joins TRBV12-5 and TRBJ1-5; no definite D call. Germline CDR1 reads LGHNT; CDR2 reads FRNRAP. CDR3 length: 13 amino acids. V lost 3 bases and J lost 0, with 3 bases in between. For the CDR3, the DNA is TGTGCTAGTGGTTTCCGTAGCAATCAGCCCCAGCATTTT. This translates into CASGFRSNQPQHF.

The chain links TRBV9 to TRBJ1-1, with D tentatively TRBD1 (6 bases). This CDR3 is built from 14 residues. V dropped 5 bases and J dropped 6 bases, with 17 bases sitting between them. The germline V gene encodes CDR1 SGDLS and CDR2 YYNGEE. CDR3 amino acids: CASRNAAGDPEAFF. CDR3 nucleotide sequence: TGTGCCAGCAGGAATGCAGCAGGGGATCCTGAAGCTTTCTTT.

The chain uses TRBV9 and TRBJ1-6, with 8 bases aligning to TRBD1. Germline loops: CDR1 SGDLS, CDR2 YYNGEE. This CDR3 has 15 residues. The V segment lost 4 bases and the J segment 8 bases; nucleotides outside the gene matches: 8. The chain's CDR3 is CASSPRTGPDSPLHF. The CDR3 nucleotides are TGTGCCAGCAGCCCCCGGACAGGGCCTGATTCACCCCTCCACTTT.

This clone was seen a single time. The chain has TRBV19 and TRBJ2-2; 7 positions match TRBD2. After removal of 3 bases from V and 5 bases from J, the junction contained 6 bases not matched to a gene. Germline lookup yields CDR1 LNHDA and CDR2 SQIVND (reference sequence). This CDR3 contains 15 residues. CDR3 sequence reads: CASSMGGRGTGELFF. CDR3 DNA sequence: TGTGCCAGTAGTATGGGAGGGCGGGGGACCGGGGAGCTGTTTTTT.

The V gene is TRBV25-1, the J gene TRBJ1-4, with TRBD1 matching 11 bases. The germline V gene encodes CDR1 MGHDK and CDR2 SYGVNS. This CDR3 contains 14 residues. V trimming: 6 bases; J trimming: 8 bases; junction bases outside the gene matches: 5. CDR3 bases: TGTGCCAGCAGGGACAGGGGGCGAGGCGAAAAACTGTTTTTT. It encodes CASRDRGRGEKLFF.

The chain carries TRBV30 and TRBJ1-2; D not resolved. The V gene lost 0 bases and the J gene lost 6 bases, with 8 bases spanning the gap. The CDR3 consists of 12 residues. CDR1 and CDR2 (germline): GTSNPN, SVGIG (reference sequence). The CDR3 nucleotides read TGTGCCTGGAGTGTAACAGTAGATGGCTACACCTTC. Its protein product is CAWSVTVDGYTF.

This chain joins TRBV4-3 and TRBJ1-4; D unclear. The length of the CDR3 is 15 residues. CDR1 is LGHNA and CDR2 is YSLEER in the germline V gene. V was pared by 0 bases and J by 8 bases, with 13 bases between. CDR3 sequence reads: CASSQDYSPSEKLFF. DNA for the CDR3: TGCGCCAGCAGCCAAGATTATAGCCCGAGCGAAAAACTGTTTTTT.

The J gene is TRBJ2-7, the V gene TRBV4-2, with TRBD1 identical over 9 bases. CDR1 LGHNA and CDR2 YNFKEQ come from the germline V gene. V shed 4 bases, J shed 2 bases, and the junction held 6 bases outside the gene matches. This CDR3 comprises 15 residues. The DNA of the CDR3 is TGTGCCAGCAGCCCGAGACAGGGGGGCCCCTACGAGCAGTACTTC. Its translation is CASSPRQGGPYEQYF.

This clone was observed once. V usage is TRBV20-1 and J usage is TRBJ2-7; D ambiguous. The CDR3 length is 11 residues. Trimming left V 5 bases short and J 7 bases short, with 12 bases between. Germline-derived CDR1 and CDR2 are DFQATT and SNEGSKA (reference sequence). CDR3 protein: CSASTPEEQYF. The CDR3 DNA is TGCAGTGCTTCAACTCCCGAAGAGCAGTACTTC.

The V call is TRBV5-1, the J call TRBJ1-1; D not certain. The V end was cut by 3 bases, the J end by 6 bases, with 15 bases between. Germline V gene data show CDR1 as SGHRS and CDR2 as YFSETQ. This CDR3 has 14 amino acids. CDR3 DNA sequence: TGCGCCAGCAGCTCCCGGGGAGGAAGCGCTGAAGCTTTCTTT. It is translated as CASSSRGGSAEAFF.